Listed below are T cell receptor beta chains from one sample, sequenced in a study of post-analysis software for immune sequencing data. TCRdb itself ran the PCR reads through MiXCR, one entry per CDR3 protein. The table includes a few hundred thousand distinct CDR3 sequences, under 40% detected once. Material: blood. The source is a girl aged 2-17 years with multiple sclerosis. Both conserved end residues are trimmed from each CDR3.

TRBV6-5,TRBJ2-7,ASRRDRTLSYEQY
TRBV6-1,TRBJ2-4,ASSEGAGTKRNEQY
TRBV6-5,TRBJ2-1,ASTGRDSPWDEQF
TRBV7-2,TRBJ2-7,ASDETGTGSHEQY
TRBV7-7,TRBJ2-5,ASSPRVGTQY
TRBV29-1,TRBJ2-1,SPRTGEDNEQF
TRBV4-1,TRBJ2-5,ASSQDAGEETQY
TRBV12-3/TRBV12-4,TRBJ1-2,ASRVEGRDYGYT
TRBV29-1,TRBJ2-3,SVGRTSGADTQY
TRBV5-1,-,ASSLGRDAYEQY
TRBV6-2/TRBV6-3,TRBJ2-1,ASSYIRLYNEQF
TRBV6-4,TRBJ1-1,ASSGKEEAF
TRBV5-1,TRBJ2-5,ASSLETSGAWGQETQY
TRBV5-6,TRBJ2-3,ASSHGVTDTQY
TRBV28,TRBJ2-3,ASSFPPGASTDTQY
TRBV13,TRBJ2-4,ASSLEFGHLAKNIQY
TRBV29-1,TRBJ1-2,SVAGAAYGYT
TRBV2,TRBJ2-5,ASREGLAGAQETQY
TRBV29-1,TRBJ2-7,SVRRSVYEQY
TRBV6-5,TRBJ1-2,ASGRVNGGYT
TRBV5-1,TRBJ1-1,ASSLVYGGRGTEAF
TRBV7-2,TRBJ2-1,ASSPTSGGPDNEQF
TRBV20-1,TRBJ2-3,SAREGLAGGKDTQY
TRBV4-2,-,ASSHLTRPPYEQY
TRBV29-1,TRBJ2-7,SVAAQGYYEQY
TRBV19,TRBJ1-1,ASSIDLTYPMNTEAF
TRBV7-9,TRBJ2-7,ASSGRTSYEQY
TRBV29-1,-,SVDQGYEQY
TRBV7-8,TRBJ2-1,ASSLALGGPSSYNEQF
TRBV4-2,TRBJ1-2,ASSQVPDGDYGYT
TRBV6-2/TRBV6-3,TRBJ1-1,ASSYPFGQPEAF
TRBV5-6,-,ASSFRLEPNTGELF
TRBV6-1,TRBJ1-5,ASSEDSPFLQPQH
TRBV7-3,TRBJ2-1,ASSSKTGLMDGEQF
TRBV9,TRBJ2-1,ASREGGAAYNEQF
TRBV20-1,TRBJ2-3,SASSPSTQY
TRBV5-1,TRBJ2-3,ASSLGTDSRDTQY
TRBV5-1,TRBJ1-1,ASSFRQVDTEAF
TRBV19,TRBJ1-2,ASSPNLKDANYGYT
TRBV24-1,-,ATNGGGTYNEQY
TRBV10-3,TRBJ2-5,AISESSGLTKETQY
TRBV5-6,-,ASSQGLDKNIQY
TRBV5-1,TRBJ2-7,ASRPGQGLYEQY
TRBV12-3/TRBV12-4,TRBJ1-1,ASSVSGTGIVGTEAF
TRBV27,-,ASSLRGLRYEQY
TRBV12-3/TRBV12-4,TRBJ1-1,ASMDGGVLWGRTEAF
TRBV27,TRBJ2-7,ASSNPTGHEQY
TRBV5-1,TRBJ2-3,ASSLIGSKDTQY
TRBV6-2/TRBV6-3,TRBJ2-5,AHGRRRGARETQY
TRBV3-1,TRBJ2-1,ASSQASPGGRNEQF